The sequence of this TCR beta chain was determined in a study of T cell responses to AZD1222 COVID-19 vaccine. On this clone itself: What it recognizes is unknown.

CDR3 length: 14 residues. The study's findings and limits: Repertoire sampling happened only post peak T cell response. Clonal diversity was possibly underestimated, and white British individuals and females predominated among donors. Vaccine-related CD4 TCRs covered spike, predominating at 160-218 and 743-854.

Clones were read by immunoSEQ multiplex PCR, and TCRdb kept only the in-frame ones, dropping some. The repertoire includes about 180,000 clones, roughly nine tenths of them detected once, and approximately 1.6% sits in the top ten. The sample here was peripheral blood, taken on day 0 of AZD1222 vaccination. The TCR was taken from an adult in good health. The rearrangement links TRBV21-1 to TRBJ1-3. TRBV21-1 is noted as a pseudogene. The CDR3 DNA reads as TGTGCCAGCAGCCTCGGAAGCTCTGGAAACACCATATATTTT. Its translation: CASSLGSSGNTIYF.